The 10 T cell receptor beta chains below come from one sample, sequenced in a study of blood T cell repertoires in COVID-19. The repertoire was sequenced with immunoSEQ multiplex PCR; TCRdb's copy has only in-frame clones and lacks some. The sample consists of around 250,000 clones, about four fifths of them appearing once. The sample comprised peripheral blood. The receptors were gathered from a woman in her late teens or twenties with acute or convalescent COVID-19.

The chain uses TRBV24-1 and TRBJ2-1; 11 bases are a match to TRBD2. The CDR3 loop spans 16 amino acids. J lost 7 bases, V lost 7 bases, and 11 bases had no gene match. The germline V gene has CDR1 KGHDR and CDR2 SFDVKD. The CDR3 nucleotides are TGTGCCACCAGCGGAGGGACTAGCGGAAGGATAAATGAGCAGTTCTTC. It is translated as CATSGGTSGRINEQFF.

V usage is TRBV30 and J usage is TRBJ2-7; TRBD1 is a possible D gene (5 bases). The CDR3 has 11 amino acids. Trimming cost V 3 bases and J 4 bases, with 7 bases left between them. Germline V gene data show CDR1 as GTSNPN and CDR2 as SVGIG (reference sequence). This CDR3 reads CAWRGLYEQYF. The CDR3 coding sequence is TGTGCCTGGAGGGGGCTTTACGAGCAGTACTTC.

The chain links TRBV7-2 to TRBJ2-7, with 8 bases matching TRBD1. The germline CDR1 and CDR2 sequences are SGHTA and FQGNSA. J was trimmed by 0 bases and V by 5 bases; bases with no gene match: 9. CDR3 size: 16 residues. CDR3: CASSPRDRTSSYEQYF. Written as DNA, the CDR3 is TGTGCCAGCAGCCCGCGGGACAGGACAAGCTCCTACGAGCAGTACTTC. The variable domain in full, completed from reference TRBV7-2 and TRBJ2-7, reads GAGVSQSPSNKVTEKGKDVELRCDPISGHTALYWYRQSLGQGLEFLIYFQGNSAPDKSGLPSDRFSAERTGGSVSTLTIQRTQQEDSAVYLCASSPRDRTSSYEQYFGPGTRLTVT.

The CDR3 bases are TGTGCCAGCAGCCCCCGGCTAGGAGGGACAGATACGCAGTATTTT. It is translated as CASSPRLGGTDTQYF. This rearrangement joins TRBV3-1 (or the pseudogene TRBV3-2) to TRBJ2-3, with a possible D match to TRBD2 (6 bases). Trimming took off 4 bases at V and 3 bases at J, with 14 bases between the two ends. The V gene's germline CDR1 is LGHDT and CDR2 YNNKEL (reference sequence). The CDR3 has 15 residues.

CDR3 region: CASSQPRQGITGELFF. DNA for the CDR3: TGTGCCAGCAGCCAACCCCGACAGGGTATTACCGGGGAGCTGTTTTTT. The rearrangement joins TRBV3-1 (or the pseudogene TRBV3-2) to TRBJ2-2, with TRBD1 identical over 7 bases. V trimming: 2 bases; J trimming: 5 bases; junction bases outside the gene matches: 8. Germline V lookup: CDR1 LGHDT, CDR2 YNNKEL (reference sequence). CDR3 length equals 16 residues.

CDR3 sequence reads: CASSSRDRGDTQYF. In nucleotides, the CDR3 is TGTGCCAGCAGCTCTCGGGACCGGGGGGATACGCAGTATTTT. The chain uses TRBV7-2 and TRBJ2-3, with D possibly TRBD2 on 6 matching bases. Per germline, CDR1 SGHTA and CDR2 FQGNSA. The CDR3 is made up of 14 amino acids. V lost 4 bases to trimming and J lost 6 bases, with 14 bases between them.

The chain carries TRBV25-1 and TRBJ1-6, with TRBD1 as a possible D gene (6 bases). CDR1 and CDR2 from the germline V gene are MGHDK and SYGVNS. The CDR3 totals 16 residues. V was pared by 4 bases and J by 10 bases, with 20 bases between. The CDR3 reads CASSGSRQAWRSPLHF. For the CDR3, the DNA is TGTGCCAGCAGTGGATCCAGACAGGCGTGGAGATCACCCCTCCACTTT.

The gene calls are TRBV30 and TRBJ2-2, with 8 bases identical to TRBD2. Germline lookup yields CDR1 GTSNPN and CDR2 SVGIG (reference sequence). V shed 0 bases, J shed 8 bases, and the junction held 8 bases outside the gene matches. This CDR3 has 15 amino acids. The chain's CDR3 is CAWSVGAGVQGELFF. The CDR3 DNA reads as TGTGCCTGGAGTGTAGGAGCGGGAGTCCAGGGGGAGCTGTTTTTT.

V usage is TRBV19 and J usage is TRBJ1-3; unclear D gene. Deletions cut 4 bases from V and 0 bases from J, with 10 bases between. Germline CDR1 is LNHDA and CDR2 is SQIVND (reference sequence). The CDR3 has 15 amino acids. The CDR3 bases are TGTGCCAGTAGTAGATTAGTGAGCTCTGGAAACACCATATATTTT. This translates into CASSRLVSSGNTIYF.

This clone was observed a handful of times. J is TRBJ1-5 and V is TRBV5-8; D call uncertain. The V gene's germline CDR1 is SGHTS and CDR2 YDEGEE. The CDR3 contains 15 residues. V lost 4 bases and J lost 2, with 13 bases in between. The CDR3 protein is CASSPLGYGNQPQHF. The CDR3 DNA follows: TGTGCCAGCAGCCCCCTCGGGTACGGCAATCAGCCCCAGCATTTT.